The rows below give T cell receptor beta chains drawn from one sample of a study of blood T cells in healthy people across ages. TCRdb re-analysed the 5' RACE reads in MiXCR, keeping a single row per CDR3 protein. In the table there are 790,000 or so distinct CDR3 sequences, roughly three fifths of which are singletons. Sequenced material: blood. The receptors originated from a middle-aged man in good health. The CDR3 runs from the conserved cysteine through the conserved F or W. The D gene is left open where the match is weak. Clone size is given for some rows only: seen once, a few or many times, or a class if the clone is expanded.

D gene: TRBD2; V gene: TRBV12-3/TRBV12-4; CDR3 length: 16; J gene: TRBJ2-3; clone size: NA; CDR3 protein: CASSFRLAGNLDTQYF; CDR3 DNA: TGTGCCAGCAGTTTTCGGCTAGCGGGTAATTTGGATACGCAGTATTTT
D gene: TRBD1; V gene: TRBV5-1; CDR3 length: 15; J gene: TRBJ1-1; clone size: NA; CDR3 protein: CASSLEVQGYTEAFF; CDR3 DNA: TGCGCCAGCAGCTTGGAGGTACAGGGGTACACTGAAGCTTTCTTT
D gene: NA; V gene: TRBV28; CDR3 length: 14; J gene: TRBJ2-7; clone size: NA; CDR3 protein: CASSFGLAPYEQYF; CDR3 DNA: TGTGCCAGCAGTTTCGGATTAGCTCCCTACGAGCAGTACTTC
D gene: NA; V gene: TRBV20-1; CDR3 length: 16; J gene: TRBJ1-4; clone size: NA; CDR3 protein: CSARQQGFATNEKLFF; CDR3 DNA: TGCAGTGCTAGACAACAGGGTTTCGCAACTAATGAAAAACTGTTTTTT
D gene: TRBD2; V gene: TRBV4-2; CDR3 length: 16; J gene: TRBJ2-5; clone size: many; CDR3 protein: CASSQDRREGQETQYF; CDR3 DNA: TGTGCCAGCAGCCAAGATCGGAGGGAGGGGCAAGAGACCCAGTACTTC
D gene: NA; V gene: TRBV7-2; CDR3 length: 16; J gene: TRBJ2-7; clone size: NA; CDR3 protein: CASSTQPGGITYEQYF; CDR3 DNA: TGTGCCAGCAGCACTCAACCCGGCGGGATTACCTACGAGCAGTACTTC
D gene: NA; V gene: TRBV5-1; CDR3 length: 14; J gene: TRBJ2-1; clone size: NA; CDR3 protein: CASSSARGYSEQFF; CDR3 DNA: TGCGCCAGCAGCTCGGCGAGGGGTTACAGTGAGCAGTTCTTC
D gene: TRBD1; V gene: TRBV28; CDR3 length: 14; J gene: TRBJ2-7; clone size: NA; CDR3 protein: CASRESGTVYEQYF; CDR3 DNA: TGTGCCAGCAGAGAGTCCGGGACAGTCTACGAGCAGTACTTC
D gene: TRBD2; V gene: TRBV28; CDR3 length: 15; J gene: TRBJ2-3; clone size: NA; CDR3 protein: CTPGVAGGTTDTQYF; CDR3 DNA: TGTACCCCCGGAGTGGCGGGGGGAACCACAGATACGCAGTATTTT
D gene: NA; V gene: TRBV20-1; CDR3 length: 16; J gene: TRBJ2-3; clone size: NA; CDR3 protein: CSADLALASSTDTQYF; CDR3 DNA: TGCAGTGCTGATCTAGCGCTAGCGTCTAGCACAGATACGCAGTATTTT
D gene: NA; V gene: TRBV7-9; CDR3 length: 14; J gene: TRBJ2-7; clone size: once; CDR3 protein: CASSLGNPPYEQYF; CDR3 DNA: TGTGCCAGCAGCTTAGGGAACCCGCCCTACGAGCAGTACTTC
D gene: TRBD2; V gene: TRBV4-1; CDR3 length: 16; J gene: TRBJ2-7; clone size: NA; CDR3 protein: CASSQKTTSGSYEQYF; CDR3 DNA: TGCGCCAGCAGCCAGAAAACGACTAGCGGGAGCTACGAGCAGTACTTC
D gene: NA; V gene: TRBV7-2; CDR3 length: 12; J gene: TRBJ2-1; clone size: NA; CDR3 protein: CASSLTAYEQFF; CDR3 DNA: TGTGCCAGCAGCTTGACAGCCTACGAGCAGTTCTTC
D gene: NA; V gene: TRBV11-1; CDR3 length: 16; J gene: TRBJ2-2; clone size: NA; CDR3 protein: CASSFHPGAQTGELFF; CDR3 DNA: TGTGCCAGCAGCTTCCACCCCGGGGCCCAGACCGGGGAGCTGTTTTTT
D gene: NA; V gene: TRBV12-3/TRBV12-4; CDR3 length: 15; J gene: TRBJ2-3; clone size: NA; CDR3 protein: CASSLRRGFGYTQYF; CDR3 DNA: TGTGCCAGCAGTTTGCGGCGGGGCTTCGGGTATACGCAGTATTTT
D gene: NA; V gene: TRBV28; CDR3 length: 14; J gene: TRBJ2-3; clone size: NA; CDR3 protein: CASSISGSTDTQYF; CDR3 DNA: TGTGCCAGTTCCATATCGGGAAGCACAGATACGCAGTATTTT
D gene: NA; V gene: TRBV20-1; CDR3 length: 14; J gene: TRBJ1-1; clone size: NA; CDR3 protein: CSARREQGNTEAFF; CDR3 DNA: TGCAGTGCTAGAAGAGAACAGGGTAACACTGAAGCTTTCTTT
D gene: NA; V gene: TRBV29-1; CDR3 length: 13; J gene: TRBJ2-1; clone size: NA; CDR3 protein: CSVVGPWEDEQFF; CDR3 DNA: TGCAGCGTTGTCGGCCCTTGGGAGGATGAGCAGTTCTTC
D gene: NA; V gene: TRBV7-2; CDR3 length: 15; J gene: TRBJ1-1; clone size: many; CDR3 protein: CASSLDGGMNTEAFF; CDR3 DNA: TGTGCCAGCAGCTTAGATGGGGGGATGAACACTGAAGCTTTCTTT
D gene: TRBD2; V gene: TRBV6-5; CDR3 length: 13; J gene: TRBJ2-1; clone size: NA; CDR3 protein: CAGSLAGGYEQFF; CDR3 DNA: TGTGCCGGCAGCCTAGCGGGGGGATATGAGCAGTTCTTC
D gene: NA; V gene: TRBV6-5; CDR3 length: 11; J gene: TRBJ1-2; clone size: NA; CDR3 protein: CASSTRNGYTF; CDR3 DNA: TGTGCCAGCAGTACCAGGAATGGCTACACCTTC
D gene: NA; V gene: TRBV5-1; CDR3 length: 14; J gene: TRBJ2-7; clone size: NA; CDR3 protein: CASAGMSGGYEQYF; CDR3 DNA: TGCGCCAGCGCGGGGATGTCAGGGGGATACGAGCAGTACTTC
D gene: NA; V gene: TRBV6-1; CDR3 length: 18; J gene: TRBJ1-2; clone size: NA; CDR3 protein: CASSPNAPGTGGAYGYTF; CDR3 DNA: TGTGCCAGCAGCCCCAACGCCCCCGGGACTGGCGGAGCTTATGGCTACACCTTC
D gene: NA; V gene: TRBV12-3/TRBV12-4; CDR3 length: 16; J gene: TRBJ2-3; clone size: NA; CDR3 protein: CASSLLRAIATDTQYF; CDR3 DNA: TGTGCCAGCAGTTTACTCCGGGCCATAGCCACAGATACGCAGTATTTT
D gene: TRBD1; V gene: TRBV10-3; CDR3 length: 19; J gene: TRBJ2-6; clone size: few; CDR3 protein: CAISESGTGGAIGANVLTF; CDR3 DNA: TGTGCCATCAGTGAGTCCGGGACAGGGGGCGCCATTGGGGCCAACGTCCTGACTTTC
D gene: NA; V gene: TRBV27; CDR3 length: 15; J gene: TRBJ2-7; clone size: NA; CDR3 protein: CASSLGSPMRGEQYF; CDR3 DNA: TGTGCCAGCAGTTTAGGAAGCCCCATGCGGGGCGAGCAGTACTTC
D gene: NA; V gene: TRBV29-1; CDR3 length: 13; J gene: TRBJ2-5; clone size: few; CDR3 protein: CSVGRGQQETQYF; CDR3 DNA: TGCAGCGTTGGTAGAGGACAGCAAGAGACCCAGTACTTC
D gene: TRBD1; V gene: TRBV25-1; CDR3 length: 15; J gene: TRBJ1-6; clone size: NA; CDR3 protein: CASSNQGAGNSPLHF; CDR3 DNA: TGTGCCAGCAGTAACCAGGGGGCGGGCAATTCACCCCTCCACTTT